This T cell receptor (beta chain) was sequenced in a study of circulating and synovial CD4+ cells in juvenile arthritis. A remark on this clone: Its target is unknown. Other nucleotide sequences from this sample produce the same CDR3.

TCRdb's table, derived via immunoSEQ multiplex PCR, lists solely in-frame clones and lacks some. The data contain tens of thousands of clones, over 85% of them seen just once; the ten biggest clones take up about 3%. Trimming at V came to 4 bases and at J to 8 bases, leaving 5 bases not matched to a gene. This CDR3 contains 13 residues. CDR1 and CDR2 from the germline V gene are GTSNPN and SVGIG (reference sequence). Points from the study as a whole: Vbeta family usage analysis did not detect the pathogenic-like versus bulk difference. Bulk blood CD4 repertoires were more diverse than these. Circulating pathogenic-like lymphocytes shared a substantially higher fraction of CDR3 sequences with synovium than bulk blood.

Sequencing used CD4+ T cells from blood. The chain has TRBV30 and TRBJ1-6; TRBD1 agrees at 7 bases. The clonotype originates from a human donor with juvenile idiopathic arthritis. The CDR3: CAWNVQGYSPLHF. The CDR3 bases are TGTGCCTGGAACGTACAGGGGTATTCACCCCTCCACTTT. The full variable domain, rest sourced from reference TRBV30 and TRBJ1-6, is SQTIHQWPATLVQPVGSPLSLECTVEGTSNPNLYWYRQAAGRGLQLLFYSVGIGQISSEVPQNLSASRPQDRQFILSSKKLLLSDSGFYLCAWNVQGYSPLHFGNGTRLTVT.